Following are 21 T cell receptor beta chains from one sample sequenced in a study of blood T cell repertoires in COVID-19. Produced via immunoSEQ multiplex PCR; TCRdb's table is partial and in-frame only. The sample holds approximately 160,000 clones; roughly 84% are singletons and the top ten take around 7%. Sequenced material: PBMCs or T cells enriched from blood (not recorded which). The origin of the receptors is a woman aged 50 to 65 who had recovered from COVID-19.

This chain connects TRBV30 to TRBJ1-2, with no clear D. This CDR3 contains 12 residues. Germline lookup yields CDR1 GTSNPN and CDR2 SVGIG (reference sequence). V lost 3 bases and J lost 4, with 9 bases in between. The CDR3 DNA sequence: TGTGCCTGGAGCCCCACAGTCTATGGCTACACCTTC. This gives the protein CAWSPTVYGYTF.

CDR3 residues: CATSDFGRKGAFF. DNA for the CDR3: TGTGCCACCAGTGATTTCGGCAGGAAGGGGGCTTTCTTT. This chain uses TRBV24-1 with TRBJ1-1; perhaps TRBD1 as D (5 bases). The length of the CDR3 is 13 residues. Germline-derived CDR1 and CDR2 are KGHDR and SFDVKD. Trimming shortened V by 1 base and J by 11 bases, and 13 bases separated the two germline ends.

The chain carries TRBV9 and TRBJ2-1, with TRBD2 matching 13 bases. Germline CDR1 reads SGDLS; CDR2 reads YYNGEE. The ends lost 3 bases at V and 7 bases at J; junction bases unmatched: 4. CDR3 length: 15 amino acids. The CDR3 DNA is TGTGCCAGCAGCGCCGAACTAGCGGGAGGGAATGAGCAGTTCTTC. Protein: CASSAELAGGNEQFF.

The chain recombines TRBV7-9 with TRBJ1-2; 7 bases map to TRBD1. V gave up 4 bases and J gave up 4 bases; unmatched junction bases: 6. The CDR3 runs to 14 residues. Germline V gene sequence: CDR1 SEHNR, CDR2 FQNEAQ (reference sequence). CDR3 nucleotide sequence: TGTGCCAGCAGCTCGACGGGGACAGTCTATGGCTACACCTTC. Translating it yields CASSSTGTVYGYTF.

This rearrangement joins TRBV6-2 or TRBV6-3 to TRBJ1-4; 8 bases line up with TRBD1. The length of the CDR3 is 17 residues. The germline gives CDR1 MNHEY, CDR2 SVGEGT. V shed 6 bases, J shed 1 base, and the junction held 10 bases outside the gene matches. Written as DNA, the CDR3 is TGTGCCAGCAGCCTACCGACCGGGACAGGAACTAATGAAAAACTGTTTTTT. This translates into CASSLPTGTGTNEKLFF.

This sequence joins TRBV29-1 and TRBJ2-7; 11 bases map to TRBD2. Looked up from germline, CDR1 is SQVTM and CDR2 is ANQGSEA. V gave up 6 bases and J gave up 1 base; unmatched junction bases: 5. There are 14 residues in the CDR3. CDR3 DNA sequence: TGCAGCGTCACTAGCGGGAGTTCGTCCTACGAGCAGTACTTC. It yields the protein CSVTSGSSSYEQYF.

This chain connects TRBV28 to TRBJ1-6; 10 bases match TRBD1. Germline CDR1 and CDR2: MDHEN and SYDVKM. The J segment lost 6 bases and the V segment lost 5 bases, leaving 1 base of the junction unmatched. The CDR3 covers 14 residues. In DNA form, the CDR3 reads TGTGCCAGCAGTGGGGACAGGGGTAATTCACCCCTCCACTTT. Translating it yields CASSGDRGNSPLHF.

The V gene is TRBV5-8, the J gene TRBJ2-6; no reliable D call. Germline loops: CDR1 SGHTS, CDR2 YDEGEE. This CDR3 spans 14 amino acids. V was clipped by 2 bases and J by 8 bases, with 11 bases between them. CDR3 sequence (DNA): TGTGCCAGCAGCTTTTCTATCGATACCAACGTCCTGACTTTC. Translating it yields CASSFSIDTNVLTF.

The chain couples TRBV27 to TRBJ1-6; D is possibly TRBD1 (6 bases). The CDR3 covers 16 residues. CDR1 MNHEY and CDR2 SMNVEV come from the germline V gene (reference sequence). V gave up 5 bases and J gave up 7 bases, with 18 bases separating them. The CDR3, as DNA: TGTGCCAGCAGTCCCCTCGGGGGGGGCAGGAATTCACCCCTCCACTTT. Its translation is CASSPLGGGRNSPLHF.

V and J are TRBV12-5 and TRBJ2-3, with TRBD2 identical over 15 bases. The CDR3 consists of 17 residues. V shed 5 bases and J 1 base; nucleotides not matched to a gene: 4. CDR1 and CDR2 from the germline V gene are LGHNT and FRNRAP. Written as DNA, the CDR3 is TGTGCTAGTGGTGGGACTAGCGGGAGGATTGGCACAGATACGCAGTATTTT. As protein: CASGGTSGRIGTDTQYF.

The chain carries TRBV2 and TRBJ2-7; 10 nucleotides match TRBD2. Trimming at V came to 7 bases and at J to 0 bases, leaving 15 bases not matched to a gene. CDR1 SNHLY and CDR2 FYNNEI come from the germline V gene. The CDR3 loop spans 18 amino acids. The CDR3 region is CASIFSIVGTSDSYEQYF. CDR3 nucleotide sequence: TGTGCCAGCATATTTTCTATAGTCGGGACTAGCGACTCCTACGAGCAGTACTTC. The full variable domain, with the rest looked up from reference TRBV2 and TRBJ2-7, is EPEVTQTPSHQVTQMGQEVILRCVPISNHLYFYWYRQILGQKVEFLVSFYNNEISEKSEIFDDQFSVERPDGSNFTLKIRSTKLEDSAMYFCASIFSIVGTSDSYEQYFGPGTRLTVT.

CDR3 DNA sequence: TGTGCCAGCTCCCCAAACAGGGCTTTAACCTATGGCTACACCTTC. This encodes CASSPNRALTYGYTF. The chain couples TRBV18 to TRBJ1-2; weak D call: TRBD1 (6 bases). The ends were cut back, 6 bases at V and 4 bases at J, with 18 bases in the middle. The V gene's germline CDR1 is KGHSH and CDR2 LQKENI. CDR3 length equals 15 residues.

A single count supports this clone. The chain combines TRBV29-1 with TRBJ1-1, with 7 bases identical to TRBD1. CDR1 SQVTM and CDR2 ANQGSEA come from the germline V gene. CDR3 length: 12 amino acids. V lost 4 bases to trimming and J lost 7 bases; unmatched junction nucleotides: 6. As DNA, the CDR3 is TGCAGCGTTGCCTCTGGGGACAGTGAAGCTTTCTTT. Translated, it gives CSVASGDSEAFF.

The chain recombines TRBV5-1 with TRBJ2-3, with 9 bases identical to TRBD1. J gave up 3 bases and V 8 bases, and 10 bases lay outside the gene matches. CDR1 is SGHRS and CDR2 is YFSETQ in the germline V gene. The CDR3 covers 15 residues. In nucleotides, the CDR3 is TGCGCCAGTCGATCCCGGGACAGGGTTACAGATACGCAGTATTTT. Encoded protein: CASRSRDRVTDTQYF.

The chain recombines TRBV28 with TRBJ1-2; TRBD1 agrees at 10 bases. V was clipped by 8 bases and J by 7 bases; unmatched bases: 7. There are 13 residues in the CDR3. The germline V gene encodes CDR1 MDHEN and CDR2 SYDVKM. CDR3 in DNA: TGTGCCAGCTGTCGAGGGACAGGGGCTGGCTACACCTTC. Protein sequence: CASCRGTGAGYTF.

CDR3 nucleotide sequence: TGTGCCTGGAGCCCGGGACTCAATGGAAACACCATATATTTT. It codes for CAWSPGLNGNTIYF. The chain combines TRBV30 with TRBJ1-3, with D tentatively TRBD1 (5 bases). Germline values: CDR1 GTSNPN, CDR2 SVGIG (reference sequence). V was clipped by 3 bases and J by 3 bases, with 12 bases between them. The length of the CDR3 is 14 residues.

The V and J genes are TRBV9 and TRBJ2-1; 9 nucleotides line up with TRBD1. Germline-derived CDR1 and CDR2 are SGDLS and YYNGEE. There are 16 residues in the CDR3. V dropped 4 bases and J dropped 9; count of bases not matched to a gene: 14. CDR3 DNA: TGTGCCAGCAGCTCCCCAACCGGGACAGGGTCTGGTGAGCAGTTCTTC. It yields the protein CASSSPTGTGSGEQFF.

The V call is TRBV19, the J call TRBJ2-1, with 7 positions matching TRBD2. Germline V gives CDR1 LNHDA, CDR2 SQIVND (reference sequence). CDR3 size: 16 residues. The ends lost 3 bases at V and 8 bases at J; junction bases unmatched: 13. This CDR3 reads CASSIGRGSRVHEQFF. The CDR3 bases are TGTGCCAGTAGTATTGGCCGCGGGAGTCGCGTCCATGAGCAGTTCTTC.

The V call is TRBV3-1 (or the pseudogene TRBV3-2), the J call TRBJ2-6; no definite D call. This CDR3 has 14 amino acids. Per the germline V gene, CDR1 is LGHDT and CDR2 is YNNKEL (reference sequence). Trimming took 2 bases from V and 4 from J, leaving 6 bases between them. CDR3 residues: CASSQTTGANVLTF. CDR3 DNA: TGTGCCAGCAGCCAAACGACAGGGGCCAACGTCCTGACTTTC.

The CDR3 loop reads CASSVDGTGSSPLHF. The CDR3 nucleotides are TGTGCCAGCAGTGTGGACGGGACAGGGTCATCACCCCTCCACTTT. V usage is TRBV6-4 and J usage is TRBJ1-6, with 9 bases identical to TRBD1. The junction had 8 bases not matched to a gene; V was cut back by 4 bases and J by 10 bases. The CDR3 has 15 amino acids. CDR1 is MRHNA and CDR2 is SNTAGT in the germline V gene.

This chain connects TRBV12-3 or TRBV12-4 to TRBJ1-1, with TRBD1 identical over 11 bases. Trimming cost V 5 bases and J 8 bases; bases outside gene matches: 1. This CDR3 comprises 12 residues. The CDR3 is CASSGTGGEAFF. In DNA, the CDR3 is TGTGCCAGCAGTGGGACAGGGGGGGAAGCTTTCTTT.